The sequence of this T cell receptor beta chain was determined in a study of cytomegalovirus exposure and HLA in healthy donors. General study points: Later analysis demonstrated an association between a missense DCLRE1C variant and TCR beta V- and J-gene trimming.

The PCR contained 60 Vbeta and 13 Jbeta primers. Only in-frame clones appear in the TCRdb table, and some are missing; sequencing was by immunoSEQ multiplex PCR. Found here are 100,000 to 150,000 clones; the top ten clones hold over 1.5%. This CDR3 has 15 amino acids. V gave up 0 bases and J gave up 2 bases; unmatched junction bases: 3. Germline V gene data show CDR1 as SGDLS and CDR2 as YYNGEE. Details on this clone: The antigen is unknown.

The sequencing sample was made of PBMCs. The TCR was taken from a man younger than 35 in good health and CMV-seronegative. The gene calls are TRBV9 and TRBJ2-3; 7 bases fit TRBD2. CDR3 sequence (DNA): TGTGCCAGCAGCGTAGTGGCGGGAGACACAGATACGCAGTATTTT. Translated: CASSVVAGDTDTQYF. The complete variable domain, with remaining parts taken from reference TRBV9 and TRBJ2-3, reads DSGVTQTPKHLITATGQRVTLRCSPRSGDLSVYWYQQSLDQGLQFLIQYYNGEERAKGNILERFSAQQFPDLHSELNLSSLELGDSALYFCASSVVAGDTDTQYFGPGTRLTVL.